The 3 T cell receptor beta chains below come from one sample, sequenced in a study of T cells after yellow fever vaccination. TCRdb re-called the 5' RACE reads through MiXCR, storing one row per CDR3 protein. The repertoire holds around 230,000 distinct CDR3 sequences, with roughly 6.8% as singletons. The source was CD4+ T cells sorted from PBMCs, collected on the day of the yellow fever booster vaccination. The receptors derive from a man aged 25-40 years who received the YFV17D yellow fever vaccine.

In its sample, this clonotype was seen a few times. The chain couples TRBV5-1 to TRBJ2-5; 7 bases match TRBD1. This CDR3 contains 15 residues. CDR1 is SGHRS and CDR2 is YFSETQ in the germline V gene. J gave up 5 bases and V 0 bases, and 7 bases lay outside the gene matches. CDR3 amino acids: CASSLGQGIGETQYF. The CDR3 region has the DNA TGCGCCAGCAGCTTGGGACAGGGTATAGGCGAGACCCAGTACTTC.

The rearrangement joins TRBV27 to TRBJ1-5; D is unresolved. V lost 5 bases and J lost 7, with 12 bases in between. The CDR3 totals 13 residues. CDR1 is MNHEY and CDR2 is SMNVEV in the germline V gene (reference sequence). The CDR3 DNA is TGTGCCAGCAGTCCCGCCCTATCCCAGCCCCAGCATTTT. Its protein is CASSPALSQPQHF.

CDR3 nucleotide sequence: TGCAGAAGGAGACAGGGCGGCCGCAAAGAGACCCAGTACTTC. It is translated as CRRRQGGRKETQYF. The rearrangement links TRBV29-1 to TRBJ2-5; 7 bases agree with TRBD1. This CDR3 has 14 residues. Germline values: CDR1 SQVTM, CDR2 ANQGSEA.